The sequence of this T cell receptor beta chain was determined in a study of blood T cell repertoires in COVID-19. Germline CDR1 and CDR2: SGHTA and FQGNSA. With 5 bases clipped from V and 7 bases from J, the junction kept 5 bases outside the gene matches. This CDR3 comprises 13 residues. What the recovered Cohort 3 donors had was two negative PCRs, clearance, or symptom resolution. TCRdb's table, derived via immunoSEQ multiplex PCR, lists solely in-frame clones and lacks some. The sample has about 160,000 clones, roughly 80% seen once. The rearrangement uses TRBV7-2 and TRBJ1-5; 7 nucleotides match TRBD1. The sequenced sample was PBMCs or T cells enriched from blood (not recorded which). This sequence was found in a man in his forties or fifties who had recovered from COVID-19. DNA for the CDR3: TGTGCCAGCAGCGAACTACAGGGGCAGCCCCAGCATTTT. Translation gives CASSELQGQPQHF.